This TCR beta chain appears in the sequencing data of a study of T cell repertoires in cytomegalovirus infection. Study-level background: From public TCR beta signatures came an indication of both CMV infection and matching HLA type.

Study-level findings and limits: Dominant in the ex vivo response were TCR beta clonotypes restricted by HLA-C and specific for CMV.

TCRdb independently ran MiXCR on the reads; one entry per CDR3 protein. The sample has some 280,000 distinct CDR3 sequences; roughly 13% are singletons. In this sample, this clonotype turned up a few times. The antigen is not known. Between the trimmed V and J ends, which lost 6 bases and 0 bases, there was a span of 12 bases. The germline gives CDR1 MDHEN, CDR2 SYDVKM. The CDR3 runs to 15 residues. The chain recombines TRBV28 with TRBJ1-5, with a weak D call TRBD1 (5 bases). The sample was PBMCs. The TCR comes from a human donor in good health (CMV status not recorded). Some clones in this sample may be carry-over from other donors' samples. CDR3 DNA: TGTGCCAGCAGAGAAGGAGGGGATAGCAATCAGCCCCAGCATTTT. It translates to CASREGGDSNQPQHF. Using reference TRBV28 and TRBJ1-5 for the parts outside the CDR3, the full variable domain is DVKVTQSSRYLVKRTGEKVFLECVQDMDHENMFWYRQDPGLGLRLIYFSYDVKMKEKGDIPEGYSVSREKKERFSLILESASTNQTSMYLCASREGGDSNQPQHFGDGTRLSIL.